Reported below is one TCR beta chain. The sample is drawn from a study of response to subunit inactivated influenza vaccine. TCRdb re-called the RT-PCR reads through MiXCR, storing one row per CDR3 protein. The sample lists around 300,000 distinct CDR3 sequences; about 20% were seen once. Trimming stripped 4 bases from V and 1 base from J, with 14 bases between. Germline V gene lookup returns CDR1 KGHDR and CDR2 SFDVKD. This CDR3 is built from 16 residues. The sequence was obtained from a man aged 50 to 69 who received an inactivated influenza vaccine. The gene calls are TRBV24-1 and TRBJ2-3; D is uncertain. The source was PBMCs from blood, collected 21 months after vaccination. The CDR3 sequence is CATSDPQPSGTDTQYF. The CDR3 DNA sequence: TGTGCCACCAGTGACCCTCAGCCCTCCGGCACAGATACGCAGTATTTT.